This T cell receptor (beta chain) derives from a study of T cells expressing NK-cell markers. Germline CDR1 reads SGDLS; CDR2 reads YYNGEE. The CDR3 is 16 residues long. General observations from the study: What remained unclear was the HCMV specificity of expanded NKG2C+ T cell clones.

Note on this clonotype: Its antigen is unidentified.

Following a re-call of the 5' RACE reads, TCRdb has one entry per CDR3 protein and lacks DNA. Recorded for this sample: a few hundred thousand distinct CDR3 sequences. The TCR originated in a man aged 18-30 years in good health. The source material was blood T cells: a sorted CD56 or NKG2C T cell subset, CD4+ or CD8+ T cells, or bulk PBMC T cells (not recorded which). The chain joins TRBV9 to TRBJ2-2; TCRdb reports TRBD1, a call that lacks DNA to check it against. CDR3 loop: CASSVAGGPGTGELFF.